Given below is one TCR beta chain in context. Its antigen is undetermined. This entry comes from a study of shared clonotypes between healthy human individuals. About the research overall: Aged 18 to 49, the donors were two women and three men. General study findings and limits: Sequencing depth was expected to affect clonotype sharing among donors. For sorted subsets, rarefaction showed incomplete sequencing despite large depth.

There are 16 residues in the CDR3. V lost 4 bases and J lost 3; bases outside the gene matches: 11. Per the germline V gene, CDR1 is LNHDA and CDR2 is SQIVND (reference sequence). Naive CD8 isolation took CD45RO-negative cells positively selected for CCR7 and excluded terminally differentiated effector memory CD45RA+ cells. The donors, all of them Caucasian adults, lived in Nashville, Tennessee. Profiled with immunoSEQ multiplex PCR; TCRdb holds only in-frame clones, not every one. This table has about 1,800,000 clones, less than 95% appearing once. The genes are TRBV19 and TRBJ1-1; TRBD1 matches at 7 bases. The TCR was taken from a man in his late teens or twenties in good health. Sequenced: naive CD8+ T cells sorted from blood. As DNA, the CDR3 is TGTGCCAGTAGTACCGTTCAGGGGGAGAGGGACACTGAAGCTTTCTTT. This translates into CASSTVQGERDTEAFF.